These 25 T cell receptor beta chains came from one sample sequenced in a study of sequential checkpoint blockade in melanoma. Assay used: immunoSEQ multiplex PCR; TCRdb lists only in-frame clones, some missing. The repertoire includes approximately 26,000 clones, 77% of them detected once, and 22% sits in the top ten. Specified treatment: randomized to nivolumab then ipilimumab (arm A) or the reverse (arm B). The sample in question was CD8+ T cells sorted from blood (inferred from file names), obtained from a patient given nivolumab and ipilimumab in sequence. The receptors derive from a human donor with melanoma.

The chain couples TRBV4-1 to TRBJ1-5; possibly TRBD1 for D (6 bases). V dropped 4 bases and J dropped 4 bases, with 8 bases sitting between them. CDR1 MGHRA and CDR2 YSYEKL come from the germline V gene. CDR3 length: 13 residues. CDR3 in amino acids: CASSLGQNQPQHF. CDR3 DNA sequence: TGCGCCAGCAGCCTCGGACAGAATCAGCCCCAGCATTTT.

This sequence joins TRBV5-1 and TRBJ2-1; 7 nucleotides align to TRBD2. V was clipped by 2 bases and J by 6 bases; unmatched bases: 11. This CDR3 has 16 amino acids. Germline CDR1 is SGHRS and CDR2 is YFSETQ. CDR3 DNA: TGCGCCAGCAGCTTAGCGTTCCGGGCGGGAGTCAATGAGCAGTTCTTC. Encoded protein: CASSLAFRAGVNEQFF.

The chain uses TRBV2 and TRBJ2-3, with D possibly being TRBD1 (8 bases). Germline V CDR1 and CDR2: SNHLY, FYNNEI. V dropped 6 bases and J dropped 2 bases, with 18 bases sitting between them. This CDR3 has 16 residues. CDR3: CASRVRETGATDTQYF. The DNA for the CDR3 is TGTGCCAGCAGAGTGCGGGAGACAGGGGCCACAGATACGCAGTATTTT.

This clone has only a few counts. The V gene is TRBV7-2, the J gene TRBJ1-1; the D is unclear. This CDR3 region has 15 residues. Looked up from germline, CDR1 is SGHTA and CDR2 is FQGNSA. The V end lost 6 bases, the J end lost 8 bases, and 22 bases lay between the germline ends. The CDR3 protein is CASRASERREREAFF. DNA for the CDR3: TGTGCCAGCAGAGCTTCTGAACGCCGGGAGAGAGAAGCTTTCTTT. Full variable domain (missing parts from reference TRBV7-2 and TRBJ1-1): GAGVSQSPSNKVTEKGKDVELRCDPISGHTALYWYRQSLGQGLEFLIYFQGNSAPDKSGLPSDRFSAERTGGSVSTLTIQRTQQEDSAVYLCASRASERREREAFFGQGTRLTVV.

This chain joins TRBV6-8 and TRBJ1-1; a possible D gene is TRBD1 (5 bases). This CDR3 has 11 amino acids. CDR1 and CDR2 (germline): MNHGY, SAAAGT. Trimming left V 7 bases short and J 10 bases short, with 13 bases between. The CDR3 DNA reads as TGTGCCAGCATAAAATCCGGGGGAGCTTTCTTT. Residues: CASIKSGGAFF.

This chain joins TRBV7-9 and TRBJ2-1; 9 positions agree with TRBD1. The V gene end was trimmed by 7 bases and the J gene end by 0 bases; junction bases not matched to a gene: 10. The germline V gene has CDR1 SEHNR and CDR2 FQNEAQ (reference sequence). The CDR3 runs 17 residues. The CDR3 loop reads CASNPPRGQGSYNEQFF. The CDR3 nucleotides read TGTGCCAGCAACCCCCCGAGGGGACAGGGCTCCTACAATGAGCAGTTCTTC.

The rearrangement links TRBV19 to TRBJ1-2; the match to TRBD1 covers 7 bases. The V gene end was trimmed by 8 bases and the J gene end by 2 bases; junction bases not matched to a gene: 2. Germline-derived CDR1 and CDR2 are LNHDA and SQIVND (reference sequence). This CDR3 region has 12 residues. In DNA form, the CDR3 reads TGTGCCAGTGTACAGGGGAACTATGGCTACACCTTC. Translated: CASVQGNYGYTF.

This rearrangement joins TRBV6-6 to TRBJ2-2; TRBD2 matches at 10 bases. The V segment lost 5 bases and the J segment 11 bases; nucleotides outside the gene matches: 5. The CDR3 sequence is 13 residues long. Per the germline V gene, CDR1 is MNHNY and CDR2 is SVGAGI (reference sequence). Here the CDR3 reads CASSAGLASELFF. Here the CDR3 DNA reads TGTGCCAGCAGTGCGGGACTAGCGAGCGAGCTGTTTTTT.

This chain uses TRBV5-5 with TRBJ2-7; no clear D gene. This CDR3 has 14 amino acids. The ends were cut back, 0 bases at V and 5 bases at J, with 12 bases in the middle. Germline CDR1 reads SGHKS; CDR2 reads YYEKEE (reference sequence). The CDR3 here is CASSLAPTYDEQYF. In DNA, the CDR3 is TGTGCCAGCAGCTTGGCTCCTACCTACGACGAGCAGTACTTC.

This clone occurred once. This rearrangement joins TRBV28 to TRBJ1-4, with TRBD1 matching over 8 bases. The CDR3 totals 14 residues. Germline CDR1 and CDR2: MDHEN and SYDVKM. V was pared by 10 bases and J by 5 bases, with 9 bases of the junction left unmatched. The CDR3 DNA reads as TGTGCCACAGGGGCCAGGACAGGGAATGAAAAACTGTTTTTT. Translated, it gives CATGARTGNEKLFF.

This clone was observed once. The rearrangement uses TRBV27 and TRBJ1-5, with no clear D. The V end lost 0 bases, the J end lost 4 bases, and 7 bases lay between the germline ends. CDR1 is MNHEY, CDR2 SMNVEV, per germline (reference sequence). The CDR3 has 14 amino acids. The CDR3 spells CASSLSNTNQPQHF. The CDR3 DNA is TGTGCCAGCAGTTTATCCAATACTAATCAGCCCCAGCATTTT.

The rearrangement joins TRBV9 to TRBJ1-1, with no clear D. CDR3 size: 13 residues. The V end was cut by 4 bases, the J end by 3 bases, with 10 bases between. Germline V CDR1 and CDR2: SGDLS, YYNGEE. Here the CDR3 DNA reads TGTGCCAGCAGCCCGCCCGGGGACACTGAAGCTTTCTTT. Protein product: CASSPPGDTEAFF. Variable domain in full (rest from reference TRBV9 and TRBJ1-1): DSGVTQTPKHLITATGQRVTLRCSPRSGDLSVYWYQQSLDQGLQFLIQYYNGEERAKGNILERFSAQQFPDLHSELNLSSLELGDSALYFCASSPPGDTEAFFGQGTRLTVV.

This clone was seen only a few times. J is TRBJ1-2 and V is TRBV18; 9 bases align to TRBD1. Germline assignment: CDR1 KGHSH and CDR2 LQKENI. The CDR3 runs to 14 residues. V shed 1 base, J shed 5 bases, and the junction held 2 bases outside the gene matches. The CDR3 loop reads CASSPLGTGYGYTF. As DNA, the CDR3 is TGTGCCAGCTCACCACTCGGGACAGGGTATGGCTACACCTTC.

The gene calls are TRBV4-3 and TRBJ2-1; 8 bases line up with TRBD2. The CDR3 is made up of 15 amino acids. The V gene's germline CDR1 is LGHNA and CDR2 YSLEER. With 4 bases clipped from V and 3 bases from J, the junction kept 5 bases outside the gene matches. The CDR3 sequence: CASSLDSGDYNEQFF. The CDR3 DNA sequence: TGCGCCAGCAGCCTGGATAGCGGGGACTACAATGAGCAGTTCTTC.

For the CDR3, the DNA is TGTGCCAGCAGTTACTCGAGATCCGACAGTTACTATGGCTACACCTTC. As protein: CASSYSRSDSYYGYTF. V is TRBV6-6 and J is TRBJ1-2; TRBD1 might be the D (5 bases). Trimming cost V 0 bases and J 3 bases, with 14 bases left between them. CDR3 length: 16 amino acids. CDR1 is MNHNY and CDR2 is SVGAGI in the germline V gene (reference sequence).

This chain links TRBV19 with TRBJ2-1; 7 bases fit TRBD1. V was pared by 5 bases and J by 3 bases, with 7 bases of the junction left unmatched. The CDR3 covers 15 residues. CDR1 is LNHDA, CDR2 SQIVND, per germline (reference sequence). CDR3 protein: CASSPQTGIYNEQFF. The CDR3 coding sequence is TGTGCCAGTAGTCCACAGACAGGGATCTACAATGAGCAGTTCTTC.

CDR3 protein: CASSQDPTTGNTIYF. DNA of the CDR3: TGCGCCAGCAGCCAAGATCCTACCACTGGAAACACCATATATTTT. The rearrangement uses TRBV4-3 and TRBJ1-3; no firm D call. The CDR3 is 15 amino acids. Trimming cost V 0 bases and J 2 bases, with 8 bases left between them. Germline V gene data show CDR1 as LGHNA and CDR2 as YSLEER.

The CDR3 DNA is TGTGCCAGCAGCCAAGGGGGCCAAAGCTACGAGCAGTACTTC. Translating it yields CASSQGGQSYEQYF. The chain combines TRBV7-2 with TRBJ2-7; 7 bases agree with TRBD1. CDR1 and CDR2 (germline): SGHTA, FQGNSA. V lost 5 bases to trimming and J lost 3 bases; unmatched junction nucleotides: 7. CDR3 length: 14 residues.

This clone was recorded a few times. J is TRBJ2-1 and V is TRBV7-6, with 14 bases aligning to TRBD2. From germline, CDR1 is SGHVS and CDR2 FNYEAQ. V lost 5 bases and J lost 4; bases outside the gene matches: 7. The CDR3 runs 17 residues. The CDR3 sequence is CASSEGLAGVGYNEQFF. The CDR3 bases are TGTGCCAGCAGCGAGGGACTAGCGGGAGTAGGATACAATGAGCAGTTCTTC. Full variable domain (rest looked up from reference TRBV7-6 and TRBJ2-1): GAGVSQSPRYKVTKRGQDVALRCDPISGHVSLYWYRQALGQGPEFLTYFNYEAQQDKSGLPNDRFSAERPEGSISTLTIQRTEQRDSAMYRCASSEGLAGVGYNEQFFGPGTRLTVL.

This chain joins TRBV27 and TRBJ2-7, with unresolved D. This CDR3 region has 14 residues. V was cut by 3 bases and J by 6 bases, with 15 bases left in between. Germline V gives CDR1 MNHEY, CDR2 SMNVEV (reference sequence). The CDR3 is CASSFTRPSPEQYF. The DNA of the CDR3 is TGTGCCAGCAGTTTCACTCGCCCGAGCCCCGAGCAGTACTTC.

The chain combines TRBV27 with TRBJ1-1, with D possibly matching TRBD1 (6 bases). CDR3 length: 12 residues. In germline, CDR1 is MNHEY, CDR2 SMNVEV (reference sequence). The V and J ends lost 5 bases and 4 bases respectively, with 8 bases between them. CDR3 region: CASSQQGTEAFF. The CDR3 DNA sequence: TGTGCCAGCAGTCAACAGGGCACTGAAGCTTTCTTT.

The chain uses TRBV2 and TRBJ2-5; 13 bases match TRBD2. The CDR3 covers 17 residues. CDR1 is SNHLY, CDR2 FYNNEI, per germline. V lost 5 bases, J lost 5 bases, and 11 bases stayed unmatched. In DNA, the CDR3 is TGTGCCAGCAGTCAACTAGCGGGGGGGCCACTTGTGGAGACCCAGTACTTC. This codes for CASSQLAGGPLVETQYF. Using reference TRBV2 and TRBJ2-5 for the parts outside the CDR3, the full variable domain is EPEVTQTPSHQVTQMGQEVILRCVPISNHLYFYWYRQILGQKVEFLVSFYNNEISEKSEIFDDQFSVERPDGSNFTLKIRSTKLEDSAMYFCASSQLAGGPLVETQYFGPGTRLLVL.

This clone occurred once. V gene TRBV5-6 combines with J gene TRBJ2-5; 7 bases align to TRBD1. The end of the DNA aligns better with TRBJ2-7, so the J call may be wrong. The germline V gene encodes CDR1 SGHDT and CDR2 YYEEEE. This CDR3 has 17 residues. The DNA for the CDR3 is TGTGCCAGCAGCTCCAACCAGGGGGAAATTACTTCCTACGAGCAGTACTTC. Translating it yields CASSSNQGEITSYEQYF.

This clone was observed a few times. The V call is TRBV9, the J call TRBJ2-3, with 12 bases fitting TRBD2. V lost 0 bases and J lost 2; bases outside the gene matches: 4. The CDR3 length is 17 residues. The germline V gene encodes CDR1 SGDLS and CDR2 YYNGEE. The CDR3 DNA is TGTGCCAGCAGCGTAGTAGGGACTAGCGGGCTCACAGATACGCAGTATTTT. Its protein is CASSVVGTSGLTDTQYF.

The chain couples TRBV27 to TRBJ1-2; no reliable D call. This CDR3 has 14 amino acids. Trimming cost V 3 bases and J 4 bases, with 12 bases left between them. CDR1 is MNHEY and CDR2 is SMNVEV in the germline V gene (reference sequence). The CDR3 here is CASSLGRWGYGYTF. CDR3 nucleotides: TGTGCCAGCAGTTTGGGGAGGTGGGGCTATGGCTACACCTTC.